These T cell receptor beta chains were read from a single sample in a study of esophageal squamous cell carcinoma under preoperative chemotherapy. TCRdb passed the PCR reads through MiXCR, listing each CDR3 protein once. The table records about 16,000 distinct CDR3 sequences, nearly 50% of them present only once. The sample was taken from a patient given preoperative chemotherapy. Every receptor here comes from a human donor with esophageal squamous cell carcinoma. The donor label of this sample is uncertain. Both conserved end residues are part of each CDR3. D genes are given only for firm matches. Rows may omit the clone size; those that give it use once, few, many or a size class.

many | TRBJ2-7 | TRBV19 | TRBD2 | CASRTTTSGGYEQYF | TGTGCCAGTAGAACTACCACTAGCGGGGGTTACGAGCAGTACTTC
few | TRBJ2-7 | TRBV11-3 | . | CASSLLRGRSYEQYF | TGTGCCAGCAGCTTACTAAGAGGGAGAAGCTACGAGCAGTACTTC
few | TRBJ1-2 | TRBV7-3 | . | CASSFDGGYGYTF | TGTGCCAGCAGCTTTGACGGTGGCTATGGCTACACCTTC
. | TRBJ2-5 | TRBV11-1 | TRBD2 | CASYPGLAGVETQYF | TGTGCCAGCTACCCGGGACTAGCGGGAGTGGAGACCCAGTACTTC
. | TRBJ2-7 | TRBV10-2 | . | CASSERRDPYEQYF | TGCGCCAGCAGTGAGAGGAGGGACCCCTACGAGCAGTACTTC
. | TRBJ2-1 | TRBV7-6 | TRBD2 | CASSPDVAGSSYNEQFF | TGTGCCAGCAGCCCGGATGTAGCGGGGAGCTCCTACAATGAGCAGTTCTTC
. | TRBJ2-1 | TRBV7-8 | TRBD2 | CASTYSSGSYNEQFF | TGTGCCAGCACCTACTCTAGCGGCTCCTACAATGAGCAGTTCTTC
. | TRBJ2-3 | TRBV7-8 | TRBD2 | CASSLPGLAGSPTQYF | TGTGCCAGCAGCTTACCCGGACTAGCGGGATCCCCTACGCAGTATTTT
. | TRBJ2-1 | TRBV10-1 | . | CASSAGTAIKDEQFF | TGCGCCAGCAGTGCTGGGACTGCAATTAAGGACGAGCAGTTCTTC
few | TRBJ2-2 | TRBV7-9 | . | CASSPGWKDTGELFF | TGTGCCAGCAGCCCAGGGTGGAAGGACACCGGGGAGCTGTTTTTT
. | TRBJ2-7 | TRBV6-5 | TRBD1 | CASSYAGQGTYEQYF | TGTGCCAGCAGTTACGCGGGACAGGGGACCTACGAGCAGTACTTC
many | TRBJ2-1 | TRBV7-6 | TRBD2 | CASSLKRGSPVVVYNEQFF | TGTGCCAGCAGCTTAAAGCGGGGGAGCCCGGTTGTGGTGTACAATGAGCAGTTCTTC
once | TRBJ2-6 | TRBV19 | . | CASSEGHSGANVLTF | TGTGCCAGTAGCGAAGGACATTCTGGGGCCAACGTCCTGACTTTC
medium-sized | TRBJ2-1 | TRBV10-1 | TRBD2 | CASRPRREGRGEQFF | TGCGCCAGCCGACCGCGGCGGGAGGGCCGGGGGGAGCAGTTCTTC
. | TRBJ2-1 | TRBV14 | . | CASSQGVRDEQFF | TGTGCCAGCAGCCAAGGGGTTAGGGATGAGCAGTTCTTC
few | TRBJ2-5 | TRBV12-3/TRBV12-4 | . | CASSLPRPSTDEQYF | TGTGCCAGCAGTTTACCCAGGCCTTCGACCGATGAGCAGTACTTC
. | TRBJ2-2 | TRBV7-8 | . | CASSPSGPTGELYF | TGTGCCAGCAGCCCGTCTGGACCAACGGGGGAGCTGTATTTT
. | TRBJ2-1 | TRBV7-2 | . | CASSQVSRGAKLAKNIQFF | TGTGCCAGCAGCCAAGTCAGTCGCGGGGCCAAACTAGCCAAAAACATTCAGTTCTTC
. | TRBJ2-4 | TRBV7-2 | . | CASTGLGGRDQDIQYF | TGTGCCAGCACGGGGCTGGGGGGACGTGACCAAGACATCCAGTACTTC
. | TRBJ2-7 | TRBV7-2 | TRBD1 | CASSLGSGQGNEQYF | TGTGCCAGCAGCTTAGGATCAGGACAGGGTAACGAGCAGTACTTC
large | TRBJ2-7 | TRBV7-2 | . | CAEQVYNEQYF | TGTGCCGAACAGGTCTACAATGAGCAGTACTTC
many | TRBJ2-1 | TRBV7-9 | TRBD2 | CASSPRAAGGSYNEQFF | TGTGCCAGCAGCCCGCGTGCGGCGGGGGGGTCTTACAATGAGCAGTTCTTC
. | TRBJ2-3 | TRBV7-2 | . | CASSLGQGASGKAREYF | TGTGCCAGCAGCTTGGGGCAGGGGGCTAGCGGCAAGGCCCGCGAGTATTTT
. | TRBJ2-1 | TRBV20-1 | . | CSAIRGGEQFF | TGCAGTGCCATCCGGGGTGGTGAGCAGTTCTTC
many | TRBJ2-7 | TRBV19 | . | CASRDPGDPTYEQYF | TGTGCCAGTAGGGATCCAGGGGACCCAACCTACGAGCAGTACTTC
. | TRBJ2-7 | TRBV4-1 | . | CASSQPGTVEQYF | TGCGCCAGCAGCCAACCAGGGACGGTCGAGCAGTACTTC
many | TRBJ2-3 | TRBV11-2 | . | CASSLGVGQGTQYF | TGTGCCAGCAGCTTGGGGGTGGGGCAGGGTACGCAGTATTTT
many | TRBJ1-2 | TRBV12-5 | . | CASGLTPGNLYGYTF | TGTGCTAGTGGGCTGACTCCGGGAAATCTCTATGGCTACACCTTC
. | TRBJ2-7 | TRBV11-3 | TRBD2 | CASSLDPGRPPAAGGSYEQYF | TGTGCCAGCAGCTTAGATCCCGGGCGGCCGCCGGCAGCGGGAGGCTCCTACGAGCAGTACTTC
. | TRBJ2-2 | TRBV10-2 | . | CASQAVNTEELYF | TGCGCCAGTCAGGCGGTGAACACAGAGGAGCTGTATTTT
. | TRBJ2-1 | TRBV7-2 | . | CASSRAGSRETQFF | TGTGCCAGCAGCCGTGCAGGGTCCCGGGAGACCCAGTTCTTC
. | TRBJ2-7 | TRBV7-2 | TRBD2 | CASSSPPMLAGEDEQYF | TGTGCCAGCAGCTCACCCCCCATGCTAGCGGGAGAAGACGAGCAGTACTTC
. | TRBJ2-5 | TRBV7-6 | . | CASSPQGGGAGEDGQETQYF | TGTGCCAGCAGCCCTCAAGGGGGGGGCGCAGGGGAGGACGGACAAGAGACCCAGTACTTC
. | TRBJ2-2 | TRBV11-2 | TRBD1 | CASSSGTGTTGELFF | TGTGCCAGCAGCTCGGGGACAGGGACCACCGGGGAGCTGTTTTTT
. | TRBJ2-3 | TRBV4-2 | . | CASSQEGRGTDTQYF | TGTGCCAGCAGCCAAGAAGGCCGGGGGACAGATACGCAGTATTTT
few | TRBJ2-2 | TRBV12-3/TRBV12-4 | TRBD2 | CASTPLAVGGELFF | TGTGCCAGCACCCCTCTAGCGGTGGGCGGGGAGCTGTTTTTT
. | TRBJ2-4 | TRBV7-2 | . | CARGHGGIAQNTQYF | TGTGCCAGGGGCCACGGGGGAATAGCCCAAAACACTCAGTACTTC
. | TRBJ2-3 | TRBV5-4 | . | CASSLRPDTDTRYF | TGTGCCAGCAGCTTGCGGCCAGACACAGATACGCGGTATTTT
. | TRBJ2-3 | TRBV7-3 | . | CARSAARWAKNTQYF | TGTGCCCGCAGCGCGGCGCGCTGGGCCAAAAATACTCAGTATTTT
many | TRBJ2-7 | TRBV6-1 | TRBD2 | CLAGGGTYEQYF | TGTCTAGCGGGAGGTGGGACCTACGAGCAGTACTTC
few | TRBJ1-3 | TRBV4-1 | TRBD1 | CASSLTGGFGNTIYF | TGCGCCAGCAGCCTAACAGGGGGCTTTGGAAACACCATATATTTT
. | TRBJ2-4 | TRBV7-2 | TRBD1 | CASSARQGGSKNMQYF | TGTGCCAGCAGCGCACGACAGGGGGGGAGCAAAAACATGCAGTACTTT
. | TRBJ2-3 | TRBV7-8 | TRBD1 | CARGRGAGDRETQYF | TGTGCCAGGGGCCGAGGGGCAGGGGACAGAGAGACGCAGTACTTT
few | TRBJ2-3 | TRBV4-2 | TRBD2 | CASSPRTSGTPTDTQYF | TGTGCCAGCAGCCCCCGGACTAGCGGTACTCCCACAGATACGCAGTATTTT
. | TRBJ2-3 | TRBV12-3/TRBV12-4 | . | CASSLDKQYF | TGTGCCAGCAGCCTAGATAAGCAGTATTTT
few | TRBJ2-5 | TRBV12-3/TRBV12-4 | TRBD1 | CASRPDREETQYF | TGTGCCAGCAGACCCGACAGGGAAGAGACCCAGTACTTC
medium-sized | TRBJ2-1 | TRBV11-3 | TRBD2 | CASKPSGSFEQFF | TGTGCCAGCAAACCTAGCGGGAGTTTTGAGCAGTTCTTC
. | TRBJ2-5 | TRBV5-4 | TRBD2 | CASSSPASGSLETQYF | TGTGCCAGCAGCTCCCCCGCTAGCGGGAGCCTAGAGACCCAGTACTTC
medium-sized | TRBJ2-5 | TRBV11-3 | . | CASSRGGGGETQYF | TGTGCCAGCAGCCGAGGGGGGGGTGGGGAGACCCAGTACTTC
. | TRBJ2-1 | TRBV24-1 | TRBD1 | CATSASGGNRPYF | TGTGCCACCAGTGCATCAGGGGGTAACCGACCGTACTTC
. | TRBJ1-2 | TRBV7-3 | . | CASSSAPGKHLTGYTF | TGTGCCAGCAGTTCTGCGCCGGGCAAACACTTAACGGGCTACACCTTC
many | TRBJ2-7 | TRBV7-8 | . | CASSLVHYEQYF | TGTGCCAGCAGCTTAGTTCACTACGAGCAGTACTTC
many | TRBJ2-7 | TRBV7-3 | . | CATGPPPSTYEQYF | TGTGCCACAGGCCCGCCACCCTCCACCTACGAGCAGTACTTC
. | TRBJ2-7 | TRBV11-1 | TRBD2 | CASSLNPGTTYEQYF | TGTGCCAGCAGCTTGAACCCCGGGACTACCTACGAGCAGTACTTC
. | TRBJ2-7 | TRBV12-5 | . | CASGLGGGEQYF | TGTGCTAGTGGTTTGGGGGGAGGCGAGCAGTACTTC
. | TRBJ2-5 | TRBV7-6 | TRBD1 | CASSLGQGAGETQYF | TGTGCCAGCAGCTTAGGACAGGGGGCGGGGGAGACCCAGTACTTC
. | TRBJ2-3 | TRBV12-3/TRBV12-4 | TRBD2 | CASSLSSGTDTQYF | TGTGCCAGCAGTTTGAGTAGCGGGACAGATACGCAGTATTTT
. | TRBJ2-3 | TRBV7-3 | . | CASRPHNTDTQYF | TGTGCCAGCAGGCCACATAACACAGATACGCAGTATTTT
many | TRBJ1-1 | TRBV12-3/TRBV12-4 | . | CASSFSTEAFF | TGTGCCAGCAGTTTTAGCACTGAAGCTTTCTTT